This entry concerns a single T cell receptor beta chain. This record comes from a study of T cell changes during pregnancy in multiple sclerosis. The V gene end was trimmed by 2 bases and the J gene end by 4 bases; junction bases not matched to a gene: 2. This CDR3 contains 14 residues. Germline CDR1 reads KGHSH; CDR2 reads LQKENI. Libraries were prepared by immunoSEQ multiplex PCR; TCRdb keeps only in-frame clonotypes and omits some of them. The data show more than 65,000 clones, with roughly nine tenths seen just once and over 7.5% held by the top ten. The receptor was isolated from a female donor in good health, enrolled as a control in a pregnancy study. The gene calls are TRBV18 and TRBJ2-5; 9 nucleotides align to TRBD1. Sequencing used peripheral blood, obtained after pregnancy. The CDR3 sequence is CASSPAGQGETQYF. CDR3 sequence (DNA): TGTGCCAGCTCACCAGCGGGACAGGGAGAGACCCAGTACTTC.